The present T cell receptor beta chain was sequenced within a study of OX40 agonist ivuxolimab in advanced cancers. This table comes from immunoSEQ multiplex PCR, and its TCRdb copy is limited to in-frame clones, with some not included. The sample lists roughly 68,000 clones, roughly nine tenths occurring once. Germline values: CDR1 SNHLY, CDR2 FYNNEI. CDR3 length equals 14 residues. Unmatched junction bases numbered 10, after V lost 6 bases and J lost 8 bases. Study-wide findings and caveats: The 0.1-3.0 mg/kg partial responders had among the lowest clonal expansion.

In regard to this clone: No antigen is known for it.

The TCR sequence derives from an adult with an advanced solid tumor such as melanoma, head and neck, liver or kidney cancer. The chain is built from TRBV2 and TRBJ1-2; 9 bases are shared with TRBD1. Sequenced here: CD4+ or CD8+ T cells sorted from blood, sampled in a trial of the OX40 agonist ivuxolimab. For the CDR3, the DNA is TGTGCCAGCAGCCTAGGGACAGGGTTGTTGGGCTACACCTTC. It specifies CASSLGTGLLGYTF.